This TCR beta chain was sequenced in a study of T-cell reconstitution after alpha-beta-depleted transplantation in children (dated by TCRdb to between 2015 and 2016). Background for the entire study: The study quantitatively tracked T-cell immune reconstitution after TCRalphabeta/CD19-depleted allogeneic hematopoietic cell transplantation in children using TCR repertoire profiling. What the authors observed across the whole study: The frequencies of hyperexpanded clones fell over the following months, and after one year, T-cell counts and TCRbeta diversity were mostly attributed to newly produced T cells. The apparently early alphabetaT-cell count recovery about two months after transplant was reportedly dependent on only several hundred rapidly expanded clones derived from non-depleted graft cells. In some patients, the high TCRbeta diversity seen at day 60 was put down to recipient T cells and intrathymic progenitors that had survived conditioning.

The method behind the library was PCR. Sequencing was carried out with an Illumina HiSeq 2500. TCR library preparation used molecular barcoding, with unique molecular identifiers applied to normalize quantification of the TCRbeta repertoire. Starting from the raw public reads, TCRdb applied fastp trimming at Q25, assembled clones with MiXCR and retained in-frame beta chains. All rows with the same CDR3 protein become a single entry with the most common DNA and genes. The sample table records fewer than 700,000 distinct CDR3 sequences; under 15% of these occur just once. The ten largest clones capture over 2% of the sample. The meaning of the sample's treatment or condition label: allogeneic hematopoietic cell transplantation with graft depleted of TCRalphabeta T cells and CD19 B cells. The transplant recipients were children given TCRalphabeta/CD19-depleted allogeneic hematopoietic cell grafts. The CDR3, from cysteine to phenylalanine, totals 15 residues. Kept here is only the CDR3 DNA, which spans 45 bases and is read in frame from base 1. V lost 5 bases and J lost 1 base; the stretch between them is 17 bases long. As encoded in the germline V gene (reference sequence), CDR1 is DFQATT while CDR2 is SNEGSKA.

The sample holds a few counts of this clonotype. The antigen this receptor binds is unknown. No much larger clone is present one base from it, and per-base qualities are unavailable. This receptor was obtained from a male patient under 18 who had a stem cell transplant for acute myeloid leukemia, so the T cells may come from the graft donor. Material: PBMCs, mostly from graft donor cells, obtained 360 days after TCRalphabeta/CD19-depleted stem cell transplant. Recombination connected TRBV20-1 to TRBJ2-5; the D gene is perhaps TRBD2, from 7 matching bases. CDR3 loop: CSAPPPRGAQETQYF. The nucleotide sequence reads TGCAGTGCTCCCCCTCCCCGGGGGGCCCAAGAGACCCAGTACTTC.